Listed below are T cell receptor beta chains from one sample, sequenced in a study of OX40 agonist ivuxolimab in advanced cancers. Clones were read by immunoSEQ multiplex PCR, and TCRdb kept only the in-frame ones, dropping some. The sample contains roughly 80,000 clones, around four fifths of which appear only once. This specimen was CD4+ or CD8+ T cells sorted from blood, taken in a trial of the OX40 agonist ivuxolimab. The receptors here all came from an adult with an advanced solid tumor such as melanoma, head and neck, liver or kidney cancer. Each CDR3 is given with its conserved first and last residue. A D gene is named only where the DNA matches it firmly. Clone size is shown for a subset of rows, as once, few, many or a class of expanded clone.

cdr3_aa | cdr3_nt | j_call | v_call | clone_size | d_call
CASSWGSVPTGELFF | TGTGCCAGCAGTTGGGGGTCAGTGCCGACCGGGGAGCTGTTTTTT | TRBJ2-2 | TRBV11-1 | NA | NA
CASSQDPGSGNTIYF | TGCGCCAGCAGCCAAGACCCAGGGTCTGGAAACACCATATATTTT | TRBJ1-3 | TRBV4-3 | NA | NA
CASSSDRPPYEQYF | TGTGCCAGCAGCTCCGACAGGCCCCCCTACGAGCAGTACTTC | TRBJ2-7 | TRBV7-3 | NA | NA
CAWSVEGGTQYF | TGTGCCTGGAGTGTAGAGGGGGGGACGCAGTACTTC | TRBJ2-7 | TRBV30 | NA | NA
CASSLTSVEGNEQFF | TGTGCCAGCAGCTTAACTAGCGTGGAGGGTAATGAGCAGTTCTTC | TRBJ2-1 | TRBV11-3 | few | TRBD2
CASSSRRVVETQYF | TGTGCCAGCAGCTCGAGGAGGGTCGTGGAGACCCAGTACTTC | TRBJ2-5 | TRBV13 | NA | NA
CASSLNSGDYGYTF | TGTGCCAGCAGCTTAAACAGTGGGGACTATGGCTACACCTTC | TRBJ1-2 | TRBV7-2 | few | NA
CSVQWDGLTQYF | TGCAGCGTGCAATGGGACGGGCTGACCCAGTACTTC | TRBJ2-5 | TRBV29-1 | once | NA
CASSFQMNTEAFF | TGTGCCAGCAGCTTTCAGATGAACACTGAAGCTTTCTTT | TRBJ1-1 | TRBV7-2 | once | NA
CASSLDPGDDGYTF | TGCGCCAGCAGCTTGGATCCCGGGGATGATGGCTACACCTTC | TRBJ1-2 | TRBV5-1 | NA | NA
CASSLGELPYNSPLHF | TGCGCCAGCAGCTTGGGGGAATTGCCCTATAATTCACCCCTCCACTTT | TRBJ1-6 | TRBV5-1 | NA | NA
CASSFPPKGTGELFF | TGTGCCAGTAGTTTCCCGCCGAAGGGGACCGGGGAGCTGTTTTTT | TRBJ2-2 | TRBV19 | NA | NA
CASSWVPQGAGGYTF | TGTGCCAGCAGTTGGGTCCCCCAGGGCGCGGGTGGCTACACCTTC | TRBJ1-2 | TRBV28 | NA | NA
CASSLGQGMAKNIQYF | TGTGCCAGCAGCTTAGGACAGGGGATGGCCAAAAACATTCAGTACTTC | TRBJ2-4 | TRBV5-4 | NA | TRBD1
CASSQVKESPLHF | TGTGCCAGCAGCCAAGTCAAGGAGTCACCCCTCCACTTT | TRBJ1-6 | TRBV14 | NA | NA
CASSGTADQPQHF | TGTGCCAGTAGCGGGACAGCCGATCAGCCCCAGCATTTT | TRBJ1-5 | TRBV19 | NA | TRBD1
CASSRQGGNTIYF | TGTGCCAGCAGCCGGCAGGGTGGAAACACCATATATTTT | TRBJ1-3 | TRBV7-2 | few | NA
CASSGAGENTEAFF | TGTGCCAGTAGTGGTGCAGGGGAAAACACTGAAGCTTTCTTT | TRBJ1-1 | TRBV19 | few | NA
CASSDRVHTGELFF | TGTGCCAGCAGCGACAGAGTCCACACCGGGGAGCTGTTTTTT | TRBJ2-2 | TRBV6-5 | once | NA
CASREGPPRVTEAFF | TGTGCCAGCAGGGAGGGGCCGCCCAGGGTTACTGAAGCTTTCTTT | TRBJ1-1 | TRBV2 | NA | NA
CASSLVGDRDTDTQYF | TGCGCCAGCAGCTTGGTTGGGGACAGGGACACAGATACGCAGTATTTT | TRBJ2-3 | TRBV5-1 | NA | TRBD1
CSVPGEGGTDTQYF | TGCAGCGTTCCGGGGGAGGGGGGGACCGATACGCAGTATTTT | TRBJ2-3 | TRBV29-1 | once | NA
CASSRGQPYEQYF | TGTGCCAGCAGTCGGGGACAGCCCTACGAGCAGTACTTC | TRBJ2-7 | TRBV2 | NA | TRBD1
CAWSVARTGPDPTYEQYF | TGTGCCTGGAGTGTAGCTAGGACAGGGCCGGACCCCACCTACGAGCAGTACTTC | TRBJ2-7 | TRBV30 | NA | TRBD1
CASSLTIGRDSGVGGYTF | TGTGCCAGCAGCTTAACTATTGGCCGGGACAGCGGGGTTGGGGGCTACACCTTC | TRBJ1-2 | TRBV7-8 | few | TRBD1
CASSLVTDTQYF | TGTGCCAGCAGCTTGGTTACAGATACGCAGTATTTT | TRBJ2-3 | TRBV5-4 | NA | NA
CASSLKEDQPQHF | TGTGCCAGCAGCCTCAAGGAGGATCAGCCCCAGCATTTT | TRBJ1-5 | TRBV7-9 | NA | NA
CASSVDLSTEAFF | TGTGCCAGCAGCGTAGACCTGAGCACTGAAGCTTTCTTT | TRBJ1-1 | TRBV9 | NA | NA
CASSPRDDEQYF | TGTGCCAGCTCACCACGAGATGACGAGCAGTACTTC | TRBJ2-7 | TRBV18 | medium-sized | NA
CASSLRAPRRWRRYGYTF | TGTGCCAGCAGTTTACGGGCGCCAAGGAGGTGGAGACGATATGGCTACACCTTC | TRBJ1-2 | TRBV28 | few | NA
CASSLSTSSTGELFF | TGCGCCAGCAGCTTGTCAACCTCGAGTACCGGGGAGCTGTTTTTT | TRBJ2-2 | TRBV5-1 | NA | NA
CASSEPDRTGELFF | TGTGCCAGCAGTGAACCCGACCGAACCGGGGAGCTGTTTTTT | TRBJ2-2 | TRBV6-1 | few | NA
CASSFTTSAYEQFF | TGTGCCAGCAGCTTCACAACTAGCGCCTATGAGCAGTTCTTC | TRBJ2-1 | TRBV11-2 | once | TRBD2
CASSIRQGTAFF | TGTGCCAGCAGCATAAGACAGGGAACAGCTTTCTTT | TRBJ1-1 | TRBV7-2 | NA | TRBD1
CASSIGLATEAFF | TGTGCCAGTAGTATCGGCTTGGCAACTGAAGCTTTCTTT | TRBJ1-1 | TRBV19 | few | NA
CASSHQYEQYF | TGTGCCAGCAGTCATCAATACGAGCAGTACTTC | TRBJ2-7 | TRBV28 | NA | NA
CASSAGVSSYNEQFF | TGTGCCAGCAGTGCGGGGGTGAGCTCCTACAATGAGCAGTTCTTC | TRBJ2-1 | TRBV2 | NA | NA
CASSLQGEQYF | TGTGCCAGCAGCTTACAGGGAGAGCAGTACTTC | TRBJ2-7 | TRBV5-6 | NA | NA
CANSVKTGGGTEAFF | TGTGCCAACAGTGTAAAAACAGGGGGGGGGACTGAAGCTTTCTTT | TRBJ1-1 | TRBV6-1 | NA | TRBD1
CASSPQWGNEQFF | TGTGCCAGCAGCCCCCAGTGGGGGAATGAGCAGTTCTTC | TRBJ2-1 | TRBV7-3 | once | NA
CASSPRDTQETQYF | TGTGCCAGCAGCCCAAGGGACACACAAGAGACCCAGTACTTC | TRBJ2-5 | TRBV11-1 | NA | NA
CAIKSEDEQFF | TGTGCCATCAAATCCGAAGATGAGCAGTTCTTC | TRBJ2-1 | TRBV10-3 | NA | NA
CASSLAVPPGNTIYF | TGTGCCAGCAGCTTGGCGGTTCCCCCCGGAAACACCATATATTTT | TRBJ1-3 | TRBV5-6 | NA | NA
CASSAAGADGNQPQHF | TGTGCCAGCTCGGCTGCGGGGGCTGATGGCAATCAGCCCCAGCATTTT | TRBJ1-5 | TRBV18 | NA | NA
CASKGEANTGELFF | TGTGCCAGCAAAGGCGAGGCCAACACCGGGGAGCTGTTTTTT | TRBJ2-2 | TRBV2 | NA | NA
CASSLTPSYEQYF | TGTGCCAGCAGCTTAACTCCCAGCTACGAGCAGTACTTC | TRBJ2-7 | TRBV7-9 | NA | NA
CASSPSRGFNEKLFF | TGTGCCAGCAGTCCATCACGGGGGTTTAATGAAAAACTGTTTTTT | TRBJ1-4 | TRBV7-9 | NA | NA
CASSLVGGYGYTF | TGTGCCAGCAGCTTAGTAGGGGGCTATGGCTACACCTTC | TRBJ1-2 | TRBV7-8 | NA | NA
CASTSRDYEQYF | TGTGCCAGCACCAGCAGGGACTACGAGCAGTACTTC | TRBJ2-7 | TRBV6-5 | NA | NA